The source of this T cell receptor beta chain is a study of monozygotic twins with inflammatory bowel disease. Study-wide points: Compared with healthy co-twins, IBD patients showed reduced TCRbeta repertoire diversity by inverse Simpson.

This CDR3 is 17 amino acids long. Germline CDR1 SEHNR, CDR2 FQNEAQ (reference sequence). Addition of UMIs with a 6-nucleotide sample barcode was achieved by template switching. For each CDR3 protein, TCRdb gives one entry from its re-call of the 5' RACE reads, without DNA. The record lists more than 85,000 distinct CDR3 sequences, of which the ten most abundant hold 9.5% to 15%. A remark on this clonotype: What it binds is unknown.

Input material: blood. The TCR comes from a human donor with ulcerative colitis or Crohn's disease, or a healthy co-twin of an affected twin (not recorded which). The rearrangement joins TRBV7-9 to TRBJ2-3; TCRdb designates TRBD2, a call that cannot be tested without DNA. The CDR3 loop is CASSLGVGGESTDTQYF.